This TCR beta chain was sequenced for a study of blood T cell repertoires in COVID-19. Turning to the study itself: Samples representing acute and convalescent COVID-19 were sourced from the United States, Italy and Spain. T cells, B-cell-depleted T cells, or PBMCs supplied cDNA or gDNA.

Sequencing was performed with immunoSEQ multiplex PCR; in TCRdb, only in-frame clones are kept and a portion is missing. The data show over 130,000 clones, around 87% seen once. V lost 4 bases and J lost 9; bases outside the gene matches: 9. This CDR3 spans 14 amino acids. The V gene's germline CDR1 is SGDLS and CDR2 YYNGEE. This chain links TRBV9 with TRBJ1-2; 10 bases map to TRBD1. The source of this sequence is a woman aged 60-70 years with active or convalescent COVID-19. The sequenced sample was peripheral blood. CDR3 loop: CASSSTGQGGSYTF. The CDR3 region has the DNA TGTGCCAGCAGCAGTACCGGACAGGGGGGGAGCTACACCTTC.